The rows below give T cell receptor beta chains drawn from one sample of a study of blood T cell repertoires in COVID-19. Here immunoSEQ multiplex PCR was the method, and the copy in TCRdb shows in-frame clones only, minus some. Among around 100,000 clones listed, more than 60% were seen once. Sequencing was done on a sample of peripheral blood. Receptors originate from a man aged 65 to 85 with active or convalescent COVID-19. The CDR3 runs from the conserved cysteine through the conserved F or W. Each record gives: J gene, CDR3 length, clone size, D gene, V gene, CDR3 DNA, CDR3 protein. D genes are given only for firm matches. Rows give clone size only sometimes, using once, few, many, or a class for an expanded clone.

J gene: TRBJ2-7; CDR3 length: 14; clone size: NA; D gene: TRBD2; V gene: TRBV11-2; CDR3 DNA: TGTGCCAGCAGCCCGACTAGCGGCTCCTACGAGCAGTACTTC; CDR3 protein: CASSPTSGSYEQYF
J gene: TRBJ1-1; CDR3 length: 12; clone size: NA; D gene: NA; V gene: TRBV11-2; CDR3 DNA: TGTGCCAGCAGCCAACACAGAACTGAAGCTTTCTTT; CDR3 protein: CASSQHRTEAFF
J gene: TRBJ1-5; CDR3 length: 13; clone size: NA; D gene: TRBD1; V gene: TRBV19; CDR3 DNA: TGTGCCAGTACCCGGGACAGCAGACAGCCCCAGCATTTT; CDR3 protein: CASTRDSRQPQHF
J gene: TRBJ1-2; CDR3 length: 12; clone size: few; D gene: TRBD1; V gene: TRBV11-1; CDR3 DNA: TGTGCCAGCACCCGACAGGGGGATGGCTACACCTTC; CDR3 protein: CASTRQGDGYTF
J gene: TRBJ2-7; CDR3 length: 15; clone size: NA; D gene: TRBD1; V gene: TRBV7-9; CDR3 DNA: TGTGCCAGCAGCTCGGAGCGGGACAGGGAATACGAGCAGTACTTC; CDR3 protein: CASSSERDREYEQYF
J gene: TRBJ1-1; CDR3 length: 18; clone size: NA; D gene: TRBD1; V gene: TRBV9; CDR3 DNA: TGTGCCAGCAGCGTAGGAAGCGGGACAGGGCGACGAAACACTGAAGCTTTCTTT; CDR3 protein: CASSVGSGTGRRNTEAFF
J gene: TRBJ2-2; CDR3 length: 15; clone size: NA; D gene: NA; V gene: TRBV19; CDR3 DNA: TGTGCCAGTAGTATTGGGGCCAGGGACACCGGGGAGCTGTTTTTT; CDR3 protein: CASSIGARDTGELFF
J gene: TRBJ2-1; CDR3 length: 18; clone size: NA; D gene: NA; V gene: TRBV21-1; CDR3 DNA: TGTGCCAGCAGCAAAGCCGAGCCGGGGTTCAGTAGGGGGAATGAGCAGTTCTTC; CDR3 protein: CASSKAEPGFSRGNEQFF
J gene: TRBJ1-1; CDR3 length: 14; clone size: NA; D gene: NA; V gene: TRBV10-2; CDR3 DNA: TGCGCCAGCAGGGCCACAGGGTCGAACACTGAAGCTTTCTTT; CDR3 protein: CASRATGSNTEAFF
J gene: TRBJ1-2; CDR3 length: 13; clone size: NA; D gene: NA; V gene: TRBV11-2; CDR3 DNA: TGTGCCAGCAGCTTGGACAGAAACTATGGCTACACCTTC; CDR3 protein: CASSLDRNYGYTF
J gene: TRBJ1-3; CDR3 length: 16; clone size: few; D gene: NA; V gene: TRBV5-6; CDR3 DNA: TGTGCCAGCAGCTTGCGTCCCCAGGACTACGGAAACACCATATATTTT; CDR3 protein: CASSLRPQDYGNTIYF
J gene: TRBJ2-3; CDR3 length: 13; clone size: NA; D gene: NA; V gene: TRBV4-1; CDR3 DNA: TGCGCCAGCAGCCAAGATGGGAGGGATACGCAGTATTTT; CDR3 protein: CASSQDGRDTQYF
J gene: TRBJ2-7; CDR3 length: 16; clone size: NA; D gene: NA; V gene: TRBV14; CDR3 DNA: TGTGCCAGCAGCCAAGGTGACCCTCGGAGCTCCTACGAGCAGTACTTC; CDR3 protein: CASSQGDPRSSYEQYF
J gene: TRBJ1-1; CDR3 length: 14; clone size: NA; D gene: NA; V gene: TRBV9; CDR3 DNA: TGTGCCAGCAGCGTAGGCCGGGGGAACACTGAAGCTTTCTTT; CDR3 protein: CASSVGRGNTEAFF
J gene: TRBJ2-3; CDR3 length: 16; clone size: NA; D gene: TRBD2; V gene: TRBV2; CDR3 DNA: TGTGCCAGCAGTCTAGGGACTAGCGGGGACTCAGATACGCAGTATTTT; CDR3 protein: CASSLGTSGDSDTQYF
J gene: TRBJ2-3; CDR3 length: 14; clone size: NA; D gene: TRBD2; V gene: TRBV25-1; CDR3 DNA: TGTGCCAGCGCGGGACTAGGCGAACAAACTACGCAGTATTTT; CDR3 protein: CASAGLGEQTTQYF
J gene: TRBJ1-4; CDR3 length: 15; clone size: few; D gene: NA; V gene: TRBV25-1; CDR3 DNA: TGTGCCAGCAGTGACACAAGACTACATAATGAAAAACTGTTTTTT; CDR3 protein: CASSDTRLHNEKLFF
J gene: TRBJ2-1; CDR3 length: 12; clone size: once; D gene: NA; V gene: TRBV2; CDR3 DNA: TGTGCCAGCAGCGAGCGGGACAATGAGCAGTTCTTC; CDR3 protein: CASSERDNEQFF
J gene: TRBJ1-2; CDR3 length: 13; clone size: NA; D gene: NA; V gene: TRBV3-1/TRBV3-2; CDR3 DNA: TGTGCCAGCCAAAAGAGGGCCGGGGATGGCTACACCTTC; CDR3 protein: CASQKRAGDGYTF
J gene: TRBJ2-1; CDR3 length: 15; clone size: few; D gene: NA; V gene: TRBV9; CDR3 DNA: TGTGCCAGCAGCGTTAAAGCTGTCATTAACAATGAGCAGTTCTTC; CDR3 protein: CASSVKAVINNEQFF
J gene: TRBJ1-1; CDR3 length: 15; clone size: NA; D gene: TRBD1; V gene: TRBV5-4; CDR3 DNA: TGTGCCAGCACCCAAGACAGGGTGGAGAACACTGAAGCTTTCTTT; CDR3 protein: CASTQDRVENTEAFF
J gene: TRBJ1-5; CDR3 length: 13; clone size: few; D gene: NA; V gene: TRBV9; CDR3 DNA: TGTGCCAGCAGCCCCGGGGACAATCAGCCCCAGCATTTT; CDR3 protein: CASSPGDNQPQHF
J gene: TRBJ1-3; CDR3 length: 14; clone size: NA; D gene: NA; V gene: TRBV7-9; CDR3 DNA: TGTGCCAGCAGCCTATCCCCGACAGGAAACACCATATATTTT; CDR3 protein: CASSLSPTGNTIYF
J gene: TRBJ2-4; CDR3 length: 17; clone size: NA; D gene: TRBD1; V gene: TRBV7-9; CDR3 DNA: TGTGCCAGCAGCTTAGCGGGACAGTCTATAGCCAAAAACATTCAGTACTTC; CDR3 protein: CASSLAGQSIAKNIQYF
J gene: TRBJ2-3; CDR3 length: 13; clone size: NA; D gene: TRBD2; V gene: TRBV28; CDR3 DNA: TGTGCCAGCAGCGGGAGGGCCCGGGATACGCAGTATTTT; CDR3 protein: CASSGRARDTQYF
J gene: TRBJ2-5; CDR3 length: 16; clone size: NA; D gene: NA; V gene: TRBV3-1/TRBV3-2; CDR3 DNA: TGTGCCAGCAGCCAAGATAGGGGTACCTACCCAGAGACCCAGTACTTC; CDR3 protein: CASSQDRGTYPETQYF
J gene: TRBJ2-7; CDR3 length: 19; clone size: NA; D gene: TRBD1; V gene: TRBV7-9; CDR3 DNA: TGTGCCAGCAGCCCGACAGGGGGCGCTGGAATAATCAGCTCCTACGAGCAGTACTTC; CDR3 protein: CASSPTGGAGIISSYEQYF
J gene: TRBJ2-7; CDR3 length: 14; clone size: NA; D gene: TRBD1; V gene: TRBV5-1; CDR3 DNA: TGCGCCAGCAGGACGACAGGGGGCTCCTACGAGCAGTACTTC; CDR3 protein: CASRTTGGSYEQYF
J gene: TRBJ1-4; CDR3 length: 15; clone size: NA; D gene: NA; V gene: TRBV5-6; CDR3 DNA: TGTGCCAGCAGCAACAGGGCCACAACTAATGAAAAACTGTTTTTT; CDR3 protein: CASSNRATTNEKLFF
J gene: TRBJ2-7; CDR3 length: 14; clone size: NA; D gene: TRBD2; V gene: TRBV7-6; CDR3 DNA: TGTGCCAGCAGTAGAGCGGGAGGCAACTACGAGCAGTACTTC; CDR3 protein: CASSRAGGNYEQYF
J gene: TRBJ2-1; CDR3 length: 14; clone size: NA; D gene: NA; V gene: TRBV5-6; CDR3 DNA: TGTGCCAGCAGCTTCGGGGGAGCCTACAATGAGCAGTTCTTC; CDR3 protein: CASSFGGAYNEQFF
J gene: TRBJ1-2; CDR3 length: 12; clone size: few; D gene: TRBD1; V gene: TRBV25-1; CDR3 DNA: TGTGCCAGCAGTGAGGAGACAGGGAGAGCCACCTTC; CDR3 protein: CASSEETGRATF
J gene: TRBJ2-3; CDR3 length: 15; clone size: NA; D gene: TRBD1; V gene: TRBV6-1; CDR3 DNA: TGTGCCAGCAGTGACCCAGGGGGCGGAGGAGATACGCAGTATTTT; CDR3 protein: CASSDPGGGGDTQYF
J gene: TRBJ1-4; CDR3 length: 15; clone size: NA; D gene: TRBD1; V gene: TRBV24-1; CDR3 DNA: TGTGCCACCAGTGGGACAGGGGAAGGAAATGAAAAACTGTTTTTT; CDR3 protein: CATSGTGEGNEKLFF